This T cell receptor beta chain was sequenced for a study of T-cell memory formation after mild COVID-19. Study-wide findings and caveats: Clones contracting day 15 to 85 were balanced CD4/CD8; later expanders leaned CD4+. Among CD4+ contracting clones, most were CM and EM, and CD8+ ones EMRA.

CDR1 is SEHNR, CDR2 FQNEAQ, per germline (reference sequence). Trimming took 6 bases from V and 6 from J, leaving 21 bases between them. The CDR3 has 17 residues. Each CDR3 protein gets one entry after TCRdb re-called the 5' RACE reads with MiXCR. The table lists some 440,000 distinct CDR3 sequences, nearly 25% of them singletons, with approximately 12% in the top ten. This clonotype was observed a handful of times. Its cognate antigen is unknown. The gene calls are TRBV7-9 and TRBJ2-6; a weak D match, TRBD1 (6 bases). Sequenced input: PBMCs or a T cell subset sorted from them (not recorded which). This TCR came from an adult woman who had mild COVID-19 (a few samples of this study predate the infection). Cell type and time point are not known. CDR3 protein: CASSHSTGGFKANVLTF. The CDR3 DNA sequence: TGTGCCAGCAGTCACTCGACAGGCGGGTTCAAGGCCAACGTCCTGACTTTC.